A selection of T cell receptor beta chains follows, all from one sample in a study of blood T cell repertoires in COVID-19. TCRdb's table, derived via immunoSEQ multiplex PCR, lists solely in-frame clones and lacks some. The data hold 250,000 to 300,000 clones, with 70% to 75% observed a single time. The material sequenced was peripheral blood. The receptors come from a woman of 80 years or more with acute or convalescent COVID-19. The CDR3 runs from the conserved cysteine through the conserved F or W. Size is omitted from some rows. Given values are once, few, many or a class for expanded clones.

J,V,size,CDR3
TRBJ2-3,TRBV27,NA,CASSLVGATTDTQYF
TRBJ1-6,TRBV27,NA,CASSLRQGNSPLHF
TRBJ2-2,TRBV4-1,few,CASSQDRGRGELFF
TRBJ1-5,TRBV28,NA,CASSPGSNQPQHF
TRBJ1-1,TRBV29-1,NA,CSTQTGGRTEAFF
TRBJ1-5,TRBV6-5,NA,CASSSSPFSEGQHF
TRBJ2-7,TRBV5-4,once,CASSLGGASGYEQYF
TRBJ2-3,TRBV25-1,NA,CASRLPSTDTQYF
TRBJ1-5,TRBV7-2,few,CASSFRGTSNQPQHF
TRBJ1-5,TRBV6-2/TRBV6-3,NA,CASSGGLSLGNQPQHF
TRBJ1-2,TRBV18,NA,CASSPVGAGSFGYTF
TRBJ2-5,TRBV5-6,NA,CASSLVGPQETQYF
TRBJ2-3,TRBV13,NA,CASSRRGADTQYF
TRBJ2-1,TRBV18,once,CASSPNERNNEQFF
TRBJ2-5,TRBV18,NA,CASSPPQGAAQETQYF
TRBJ2-5,TRBV5-1,NA,CASSSKETQYF
TRBJ1-2,TRBV4-2,NA,CASSQAYGYTF
TRBJ2-1,TRBV5-1,few,CASSLGTADYNEQFF
TRBJ1-6,TRBV5-6,NA,CASSLGYRGRNSPLHF
TRBJ1-6,TRBV27,NA,CASSQGRVFGSPLHF
TRBJ1-2,TRBV5-6,NA,CASSPGQSYGYTF
TRBJ2-1,TRBV19,NA,CASMGRGGSYNEQFF
TRBJ2-6,TRBV4-1,many,CASSPTGLGANVLTF
TRBJ1-2,TRBV2,once,CASSVLDRGQFGYTF
TRBJ1-5,TRBV28,NA,CASTRGGQQNQPQHF